The 27 T cell receptor beta chains below all came from one sample that was sequenced in a study of OX40 agonist ivuxolimab in advanced cancers. Libraries were prepared by immunoSEQ multiplex PCR; TCRdb keeps only in-frame clonotypes and omits some of them. The table records about 130,000 clones, about nine tenths of them present only once. The material was CD4+ or CD8+ T cells sorted from blood, obtained in a trial of the OX40 agonist ivuxolimab. The source is an adult with an advanced solid tumor such as melanoma, head and neck, liver or kidney cancer.

The chain is built from TRBV20-1 and TRBJ2-7; D not resolved. The germline V and J ends were trimmed by 8 bases and 5 bases, with 10 bases remaining between them. The CDR3 loop spans 10 amino acids. CDR1 DFQATT and CDR2 SNEGSKA come from the germline V gene (reference sequence). The CDR3 sequence: CSPQVDEQYF. The CDR3 region has the DNA TGCAGTCCTCAAGTGGACGAGCAGTACTTC.

The V gene is TRBV20-1, the J gene TRBJ2-1, with D hard to call. V was shortened by 5 bases and J by 10 bases, with 12 bases between the two germline ends. In germline, CDR1 is DFQATT, CDR2 SNEGSKA (reference sequence). This CDR3 spans 11 amino acids. The CDR3 region has the DNA TGCAGTGCTCGCGGTACAGAAGAGCAGTTCTTC. Its protein is CSARGTEEQFF.

The CDR3 DNA sequence: TGTGCCAGCAGAGAATACTGGGCCGGAACAACCGGGGAGCTGTTTTTT. It codes for CASREYWAGTTGELFF. The rearrangement uses TRBV27 and TRBJ2-2; no reliable D call. Looked up from germline, CDR1 is MNHEY and CDR2 is SMNVEV (reference sequence). This CDR3 contains 16 residues. Trimming shortened V by 6 bases and J by 5 bases, and 19 bases separated the two germline ends.

The chain combines TRBV30 with TRBJ2-7; D is unclear. Trimming took off 1 base at V and 4 bases at J, with 5 bases between the two ends. This CDR3 spans 11 amino acids. Germline loops: CDR1 GTSNPN, CDR2 SVGIG (reference sequence). Here the CDR3 reads CAWSAGYEQYF. In DNA form, the CDR3 reads TGTGCCTGGAGTGCTGGGTACGAGCAGTACTTC.

In DNA form, the CDR3 reads TGTGCCAGCAGTGCCTCAGACAGGCCACGTAACTATGGCTACACCTTC. Residues: CASSASDRPRNYGYTF. The J gene is TRBJ1-2, the V gene TRBV28, with D perhaps matching TRBD1 (6 bases). Germline lookup yields CDR1 MDHEN and CDR2 SYDVKM. The CDR3 contains 16 residues. Trimming pared 5 bases from V and 1 base from J, leaving 17 bases between.

There are a few counts of this clone. J is TRBJ1-5 and V is TRBV10-3; 11 nucleotides match TRBD1. Germline lookup yields CDR1 ENHRY and CDR2 SYGVKD. The CDR3 has 16 residues. The trim removed 0 bases at V and 6 bases at J, leaving 4 bases unmatched. The CDR3 DNA sequence: TGTGCCATCAGTGAGTCTAGGACAGGGGGCTCTCAGCCCCAGCATTTT. Its protein is CAISESRTGGSQPQHF.

The V call is TRBV4-3, the J call TRBJ1-1; D is unclear. This CDR3 has 14 amino acids. Germline CDR1 is LGHNA and CDR2 is YSLEER. V shed 1 base and J shed 0 bases, with 6 bases lying between them. DNA for the CDR3: TGCGCCAGCAGCCAAGTTCAAATGAACACTGAAGCTTTCTTT. Translated: CASSQVQMNTEAFF.

CDR3 amino acids: CAWSPPGGRETQYF. For the CDR3, the DNA is TGTGCCTGGAGTCCTCCGGGAGGGCGAGAGACCCAGTACTTC. The chain has TRBV30 and TRBJ2-5, with 8 bases that match TRBD2. CDR3 length equals 14 residues. Germline CDR1 and CDR2: GTSNPN and SVGIG (reference sequence). Unmatched junction bases numbered 6, after V lost 2 bases and J lost 4 bases.

The genes are TRBV7-3 and TRBJ1-2, with D possibly being TRBD1 (6 bases). V lost 2 bases, J lost 3 bases, and 10 bases lay in between. The CDR3 has 14 amino acids. Germline values: CDR1 SGHTA, CDR2 FQGTGA. As DNA, the CDR3 is TGTGCCAGCAGCTTAGGGGACACGGACTATGGCTACACCTTC. As protein: CASSLGDTDYGYTF.

The chain has TRBV9 and TRBJ1-2; no clear D gene. Trimming removed 4 bases at V and 6 bases at J, with 13 bases between. CDR3 length equals 13 residues. Germline CDR1 SGDLS, CDR2 YYNGEE. The CDR3 DNA sequence: TGTGCCAGCAGCTTATCTTCTGGGGATGGCTACACCTTC. This translates into CASSLSSGDGYTF.

The V call is TRBV7-9, the J call TRBJ1-2; D not certain. This CDR3 is 14 amino acids long. V lost 6 bases to trimming and J lost 4 bases, with 15 bases between them. Germline CDR1 and CDR2: SEHNR and FQNEAQ (reference sequence). In nucleotides, the CDR3 is TGTGCCAGCAGTGTCGAAGGGCGGGTCTATGGCTACACCTTC. It encodes CASSVEGRVYGYTF.

The chain combines TRBV4-3 with TRBJ1-1; D gene uncertain. Trimming removed 0 bases from V and 2 bases from J, with 13 bases in between. The CDR3 is 16 residues long. Germline CDR1 and CDR2: LGHNA and YSLEER. The CDR3 is CASSQETLVFNTEAFF. The CDR3 DNA sequence: TGCGCCAGCAGCCAAGAAACCCTCGTATTCAACACTGAAGCTTTCTTT.

V gene TRBV9 combines with J gene TRBJ2-1, with a tentative D call TRBD2 (6 bases). The CDR3 runs 14 residues. V was trimmed by 0 bases and J by 9 bases, leaving 13 bases between them. Germline CDR1 SGDLS, CDR2 YYNGEE. The CDR3 nucleotides are TGTGCCAGCAGCGTAGTCGGCGGGAACGTTGAGCAGTTCTTC. It yields the protein CASSVVGGNVEQFF.

The rearrangement links TRBV11-2 to TRBJ2-7; D gene uncertain. The germline V gene encodes CDR1 SGHAT and CDR2 FQNNGV. Trimming shortened V by 1 base and J by 3 bases, and 7 bases separated the two germline ends. This CDR3 has 13 amino acids. The CDR3 is CASSLARYYEQYF. The DNA of the CDR3 is TGTGCCAGCAGCTTAGCCAGATACTACGAGCAGTACTTC.

V is TRBV19 and J is TRBJ1-1; D is possibly TRBD1 (5 bases). V was shortened by 6 bases and J by 1 base, with 15 bases between the two germline ends. The CDR3 sequence is 15 residues long. Germline-derived CDR1 and CDR2 are LNHDA and SQIVND (reference sequence). The CDR3 DNA follows: TGTGCCAGTAGCAAGGAGGACACAACGAACACTGAAGCTTTCTTT. As protein: CASSKEDTTNTEAFF.

The V call is TRBV12-5, the J call TRBJ1-2; D uncertain. Per germline, CDR1 LGHNT and CDR2 FRNRAP. Trimming took 5 bases from V and 0 from J, leaving 16 bases between them. This CDR3 is built from 16 residues. The DNA of the CDR3 is TGTGCTAGTGGTACGGGCAGGCCTCCCACTAACTATGGCTACACCTTC. This gives the protein CASGTGRPPTNYGYTF.

The chain links TRBV7-2 to TRBJ2-1, with a possible D match to TRBD1 (5 bases). Trimming shortened V by 1 base and J by 4 bases, and 11 bases separated the two germline ends. Per the germline V gene, CDR1 is SGHTA and CDR2 is FQGNSA. The CDR3 covers 15 residues. The CDR3 coding sequence is TGTGCCAGCAGCTTAGACAGGCAAGTTTACAATGAGCAGTTCTTC. Its protein product is CASSLDRQVYNEQFF.

This clone has only one observation. The chain is built from TRBV9 and TRBJ2-2; 12 bases fit TRBD2. Trimming cost V 3 bases and J 0 bases; bases outside gene matches: 9. This CDR3 comprises 19 residues. CDR1 and CDR2 (germline): SGDLS, YYNGEE. CDR3 nucleotides: TGTGCCAGCAGCGATGGACTAGCGGGAAAGAGATCGAACACCGGGGAGCTGTTTTTT. As protein: CASSDGLAGKRSNTGELFF.

The V call is TRBV18, the J call TRBJ2-7, with TRBD1 identical over 7 bases. The CDR3 sequence is 15 residues long. Losses at the gene ends were 6 bases for V and 6 bases for J; bases not matched to a gene: 14. From germline, CDR1 is KGHSH and CDR2 LQKENI. The CDR3 nucleotides read TGTGCCAGCTCGCAATCGGGACAGCCCGGTGGCGAGCAGTACTTC. Residues: CASSQSGQPGGEQYF.

This sequence joins TRBV18 and TRBJ2-5, with no clear D. Trimming took off 1 base at V and 3 bases at J, with 6 bases between the two ends. The germline CDR1 and CDR2 sequences are KGHSH and LQKENI. This CDR3 spans 13 amino acids. CDR3 sequence: CASSPRREETQYF. The CDR3 DNA reads as TGTGCCAGCTCACCACGTAGGGAAGAGACCCAGTACTTC.

The chain recombines TRBV7-2 with TRBJ2-2; TRBD1 or TRBD2 may be the D gene (5 bases each). Germline V gives CDR1 SGHTA, CDR2 FQGNSA. Trimming stripped 5 bases from V and 1 base from J, with 14 bases between. CDR3 size: 16 residues. This CDR3 is CASSLGRWLNTGELFF. The DNA of the CDR3 is TGTGCCAGCAGCCTGGGACGTTGGTTGAACACCGGGGAGCTGTTTTTT.

The chain has TRBV7-2 and TRBJ1-4; possible D gene TRBD1, 6 bases. The CDR3 runs 17 residues. Germline V gives CDR1 SGHTA, CDR2 FQGNSA. V was shortened by 10 bases and J by 3 bases, with 24 bases between the two germline ends. The CDR3 here is CATQGSALGRANEKLFF. In DNA form, the CDR3 reads TGTGCCACCCAGGGGTCAGCTCTCGGCAGGGCTAATGAAAAACTGTTTTTT.

The chain uses TRBV18 and TRBJ1-1; TRBD1 might be the D (5 bases). The CDR3 sequence is 13 residues long. The germline gives CDR1 KGHSH, CDR2 LQKENI. V lost 5 bases, J lost 10 bases, and 17 bases lay in between. CDR3 protein: CASSARRDDGAFF. The CDR3 DNA reads as TGTGCCAGCTCAGCGCGACGGGACGACGGAGCTTTCTTT. The full variable domain, rest sourced from reference TRBV18 and TRBJ1-1, is NAGVMQNPRHLVRRRGQEARLRCSPMKGHSHVYWYRQLPEEGLKFMVYLQKENIIDESGMPKERFSAEFPKEGPSILRIQQVVRGDSAAYFCASSARRDDGAFFGQGTRLTVV.

The CDR3 loop reads CASSSGTGVRGTEAFF. The CDR3 nucleotides are TGTGCCAGCAGCTCCGGGACAGGGGTTCGCGGAACTGAAGCTTTCTTT. V and J are TRBV28 and TRBJ1-1, with 10 bases matching TRBD1. Germline CDR1 and CDR2: MDHEN and SYDVKM. The length of the CDR3 is 16 residues. V shed 6 bases and J 5 bases; nucleotides not matched to a gene: 12.

The chain is built from TRBV9 and TRBJ2-3; D is perhaps TRBD2 (6 bases). Trimming cost V 0 bases and J 4 bases, with 12 bases left between them. This CDR3 is built from 15 residues. Germline CDR1 SGDLS, CDR2 YYNGEE. The CDR3 region is CASSVEGTWSDTQYF. The CDR3 nucleotides are TGTGCCAGCAGCGTAGAGGGGACTTGGTCAGATACGCAGTATTTT. The full variable domain, completed using reference TRBV9 and TRBJ2-3, is DSGVTQTPKHLITATGQRVTLRCSPRSGDLSVYWYQQSLDQGLQFLIQYYNGEERAKGNILERFSAQQFPDLHSELNLSSLELGDSALYFCASSVEGTWSDTQYFGPGTRLTVL.

Comments on this clone: Other nucleotide sequences in the sample specify the same CDR3. The chain is built from TRBV27 and TRBJ1-2; D not resolved. The length of the CDR3 is 13 residues. The germline gives CDR1 MNHEY, CDR2 SMNVEV (reference sequence). V gave up 3 bases and J gave up 1 base, with 6 bases separating them. The chain's CDR3 is CASSFRGNYGYTF. Written as DNA, the CDR3 is TGTGCCAGCAGTTTTCGGGGTAACTATGGCTACACCTTC.

This chain links TRBV18 with TRBJ1-1, with TRBD1 as a possible D gene (5 bases). The V end was cut by 4 bases, the J end by 5 bases, with 14 bases between. From germline, CDR1 is KGHSH and CDR2 LQKENI. The CDR3 is 14 residues long. The CDR3 bases are TGTGCCAGCTCACGGCCAGGTGGGGGAACTGAAGCTTTCTTT. This encodes CASSRPGGGTEAFF.